The TCR beta chain described here comes from a study of OX40 agonist ivuxolimab in advanced cancers. This clone was counted once. Germline lookup yields CDR1 SGHTA and CDR2 FQGNSA. Unmatched junction bases numbered 5, after V lost 3 bases and J lost 3 bases. This CDR3 contains 14 residues. Here immunoSEQ multiplex PCR was the method, and the copy in TCRdb shows in-frame clones only, minus some. The sample holds about 15,000 clones, about 81% seen once. The clonotype comes from an adult with an advanced solid tumor such as melanoma, head and neck, liver or kidney cancer. The chain joins TRBV7-2 to TRBJ2-7, with 7 bases aligning to TRBD1. This material consisted of CD4+ or CD8+ T cells sorted from blood, taken in a trial of the OX40 agonist ivuxolimab. CDR3 loop: CASSFGTVGYEQYF. The CDR3 DNA follows: TGTGCCAGCAGCTTCGGGACAGTCGGCTACGAGCAGTACTTC.